Sequencing of this TCR beta chain was carried out in a study of blood T cell repertoires in COVID-19. At the level of the study: T cells, B-cell-depleted T cells, or PBMCs supplied cDNA or gDNA.

Repertoires were generated with immunoSEQ multiplex PCR, while TCRdb's copy carries only in-frame clones and drops some. The sample has around 60,000 clones, 80% to 90% seen once. Trimming removed 6 bases from V and 6 bases from J; junction bases left unmatched: 6. This CDR3 has 13 residues. Per germline, CDR1 SQVTM and CDR2 ANQGSEA. There are a few counts of this clone. The clonotype was recovered from a woman aged 60-75 years with acute or convalescent COVID-19. Sequencing was carried out using peripheral blood. This chain connects TRBV29-1 to TRBJ1-5; 9 nucleotides agree with TRBD1. CDR3 residues: CSVGQGISQPQHF. The CDR3 DNA reads as TGCAGCGTGGGACAGGGAATCAGTCAGCCCCAGCATTTT. Together with reference TRBV29-1 and TRBJ1-5, the CDR3 gives the full variable domain: SAVISQKPSRDICQRGTSLTIQCQVDSQVTMMFWYRQQPGQSLTLIATANQGSEATYESGFVIDKFPISRPNLTFSTLTVSNMSPEDSSIYLCSVGQGISQPQHFGDGTRLSIL.